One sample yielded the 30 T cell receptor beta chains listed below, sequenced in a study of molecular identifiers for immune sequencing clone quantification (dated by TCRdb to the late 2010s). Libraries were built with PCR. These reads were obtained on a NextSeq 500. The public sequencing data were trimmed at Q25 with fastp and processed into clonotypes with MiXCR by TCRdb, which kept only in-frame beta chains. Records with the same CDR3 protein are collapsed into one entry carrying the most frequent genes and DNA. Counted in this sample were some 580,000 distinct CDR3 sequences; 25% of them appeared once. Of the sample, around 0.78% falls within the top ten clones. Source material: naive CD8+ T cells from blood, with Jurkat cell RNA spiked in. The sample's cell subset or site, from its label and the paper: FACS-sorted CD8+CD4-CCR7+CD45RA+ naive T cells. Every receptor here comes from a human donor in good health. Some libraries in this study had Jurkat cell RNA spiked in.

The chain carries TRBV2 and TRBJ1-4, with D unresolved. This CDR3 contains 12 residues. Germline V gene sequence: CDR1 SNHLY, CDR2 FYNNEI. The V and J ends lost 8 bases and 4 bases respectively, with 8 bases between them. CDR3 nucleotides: TGTGCCAGCCTCCACCTTAATGAAAAACTGTTTTTT. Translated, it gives CASLHLNEKLFF.

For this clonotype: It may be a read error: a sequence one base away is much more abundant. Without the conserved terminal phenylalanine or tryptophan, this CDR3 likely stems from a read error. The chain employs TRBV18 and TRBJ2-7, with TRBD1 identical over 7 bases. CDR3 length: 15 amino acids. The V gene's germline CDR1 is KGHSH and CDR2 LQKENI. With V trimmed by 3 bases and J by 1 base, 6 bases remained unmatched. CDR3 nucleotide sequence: TGTGCCAGCTCACCGCCCGGACAGGAGTCCTACGAGCAGTACTCC. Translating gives CASSPPGQESYEQYS.

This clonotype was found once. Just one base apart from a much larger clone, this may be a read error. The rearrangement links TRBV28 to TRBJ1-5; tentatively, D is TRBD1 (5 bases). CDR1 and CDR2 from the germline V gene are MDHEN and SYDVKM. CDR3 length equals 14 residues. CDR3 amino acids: CASSFGTDNRPQHF. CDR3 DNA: TGTGCCAGCAGTTTCGGGACGGACAATCGGCCCCAGCATTTT.

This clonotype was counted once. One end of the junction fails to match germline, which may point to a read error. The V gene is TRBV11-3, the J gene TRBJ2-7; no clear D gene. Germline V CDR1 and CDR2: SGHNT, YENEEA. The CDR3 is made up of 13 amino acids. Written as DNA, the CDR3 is TGTGCCAGCAGCTTAGGTCTAACCTACGAGCAGCACTTC. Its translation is CASSLGLTYEQHF.

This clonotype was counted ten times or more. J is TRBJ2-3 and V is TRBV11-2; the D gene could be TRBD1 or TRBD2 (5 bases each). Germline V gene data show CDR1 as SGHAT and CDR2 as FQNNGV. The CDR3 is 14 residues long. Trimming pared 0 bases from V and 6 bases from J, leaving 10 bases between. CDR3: CASSLDSREDTQYF. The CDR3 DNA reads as TGTGCCAGCAGCTTAGACTCCAGGGAGGATACGCAGTATTTT.

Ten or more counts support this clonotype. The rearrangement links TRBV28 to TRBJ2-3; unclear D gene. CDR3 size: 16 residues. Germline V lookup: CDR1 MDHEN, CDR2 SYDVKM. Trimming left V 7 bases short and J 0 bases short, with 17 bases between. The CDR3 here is CASTTDPGPSTDTQYF. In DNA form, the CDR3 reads TGTGCCAGCACCACCGACCCGGGCCCTAGCACAGATACGCAGTATTTT.

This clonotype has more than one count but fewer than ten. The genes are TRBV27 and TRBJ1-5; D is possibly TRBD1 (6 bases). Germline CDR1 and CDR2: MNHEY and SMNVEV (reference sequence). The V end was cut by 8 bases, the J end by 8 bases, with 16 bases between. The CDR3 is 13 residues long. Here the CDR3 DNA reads TGTGCCAGCGGCCCCTGGGGGGGCGAGCCCCAGCATTTT. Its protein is CASGPWGGEPQHF.

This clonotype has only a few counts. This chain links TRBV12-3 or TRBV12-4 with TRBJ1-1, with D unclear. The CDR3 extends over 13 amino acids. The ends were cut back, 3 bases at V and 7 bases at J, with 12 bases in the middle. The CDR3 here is CASSFAPGFEAFF. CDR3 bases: TGTGCCAGCAGTTTTGCCCCCGGATTTGAAGCTTTCTTT.

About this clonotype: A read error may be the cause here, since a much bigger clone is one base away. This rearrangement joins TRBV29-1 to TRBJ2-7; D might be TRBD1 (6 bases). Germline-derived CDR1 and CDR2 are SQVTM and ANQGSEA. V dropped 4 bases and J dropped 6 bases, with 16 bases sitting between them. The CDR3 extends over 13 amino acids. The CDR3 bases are TGCAGCGTTGCCGGGGCAGGGGATCGCGAGCAGTACTTC. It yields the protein CSVAGAGDREQYF.

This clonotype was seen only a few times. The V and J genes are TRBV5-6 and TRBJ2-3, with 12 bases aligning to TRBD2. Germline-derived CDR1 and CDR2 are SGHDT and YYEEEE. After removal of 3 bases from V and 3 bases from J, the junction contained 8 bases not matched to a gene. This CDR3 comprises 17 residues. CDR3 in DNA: TGTGCCAGCAGCTGGCCCCCCGGACTAGCGGGAACAGATACGCAGTATTTT. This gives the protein CASSWPPGLAGTDTQYF.

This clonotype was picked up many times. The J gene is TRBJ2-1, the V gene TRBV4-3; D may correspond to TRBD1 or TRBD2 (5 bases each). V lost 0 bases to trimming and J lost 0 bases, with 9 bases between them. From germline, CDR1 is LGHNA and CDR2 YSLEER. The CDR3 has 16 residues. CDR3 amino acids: CASSQDKGSSYNEQFF. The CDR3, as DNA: TGCGCCAGCAGCCAAGATAAGGGGAGCTCCTACAATGAGCAGTTCTTC.

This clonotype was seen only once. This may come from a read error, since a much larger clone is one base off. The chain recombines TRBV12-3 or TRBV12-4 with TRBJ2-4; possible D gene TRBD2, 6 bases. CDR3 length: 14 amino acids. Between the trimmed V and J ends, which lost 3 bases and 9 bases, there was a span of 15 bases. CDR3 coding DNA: TGTGCCAGCAGTTTTGGCACCGAGACTAGCATTCAGTACTTC. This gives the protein CASSFGTETSIQYF.

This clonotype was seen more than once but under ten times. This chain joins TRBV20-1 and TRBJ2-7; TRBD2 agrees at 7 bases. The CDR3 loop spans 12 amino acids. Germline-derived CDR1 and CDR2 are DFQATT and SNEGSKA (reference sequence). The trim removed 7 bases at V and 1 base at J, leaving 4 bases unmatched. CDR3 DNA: TGCAGTGTTTGGGGGGGTTCCTACGAGCAGTACTTC. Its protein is CSVWGGSYEQYF.

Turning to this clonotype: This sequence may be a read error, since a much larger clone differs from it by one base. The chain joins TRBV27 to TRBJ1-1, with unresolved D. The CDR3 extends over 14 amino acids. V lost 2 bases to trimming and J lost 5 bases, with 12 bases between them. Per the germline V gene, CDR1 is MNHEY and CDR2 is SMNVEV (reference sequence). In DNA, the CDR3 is TGTGCCAGCAGTTTAGGAGGCCACGGGACTGAAGCTTTCTTT. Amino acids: CASSLGGHGTEAFF.

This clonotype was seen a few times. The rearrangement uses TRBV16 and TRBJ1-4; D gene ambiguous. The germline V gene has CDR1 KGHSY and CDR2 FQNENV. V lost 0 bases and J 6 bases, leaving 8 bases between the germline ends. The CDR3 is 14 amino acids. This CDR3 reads CASSQSMTYEKLFF. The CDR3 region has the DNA TGTGCCAGCAGCCAATCCATGACTTATGAAAAACTGTTTTTT. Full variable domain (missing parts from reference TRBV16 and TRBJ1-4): GEEVAQTPKHLVRGEGQKAKLYCAPIKGHSYVFWYQQVLKNEFKFLISFQNENVFDETGMPKERFSAKCLPNSPCSLEIQATKLEDSAVYFCASSQSMTYEKLFFGSGTQLSVL.

CDR3 nucleotides: TGTGCCTGGAGCTCACTCGGTGTTAACTATGGCTACACCTTC. Amino acids: CAWSSLGVNYGYTF. The V call is TRBV30, the J call TRBJ1-2; D ambiguous. CDR1 GTSNPN and CDR2 SVGIG come from the germline V gene (reference sequence). The CDR3 contains 14 residues. Between the trimmed V and J ends, which lost 3 bases and 1 base, there was a span of 12 bases.

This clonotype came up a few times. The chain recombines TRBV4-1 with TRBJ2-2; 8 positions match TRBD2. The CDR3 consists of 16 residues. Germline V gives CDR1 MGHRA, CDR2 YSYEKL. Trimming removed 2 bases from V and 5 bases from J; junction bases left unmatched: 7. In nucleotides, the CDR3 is TGCGCCAGCAGCCAAAGTCGGGGGGGAGAGACCGGGGAGCTGTTTTTT. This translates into CASSQSRGGETGELFF.

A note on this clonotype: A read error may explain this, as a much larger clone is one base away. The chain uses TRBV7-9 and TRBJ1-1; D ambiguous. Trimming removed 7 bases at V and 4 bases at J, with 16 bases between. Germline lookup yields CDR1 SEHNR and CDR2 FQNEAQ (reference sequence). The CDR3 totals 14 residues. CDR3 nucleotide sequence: TGTGCCAGCATCGCCTCCCCGGCGATCACTGAAGCTTTCTTT. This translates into CASIASPAITEAFF.

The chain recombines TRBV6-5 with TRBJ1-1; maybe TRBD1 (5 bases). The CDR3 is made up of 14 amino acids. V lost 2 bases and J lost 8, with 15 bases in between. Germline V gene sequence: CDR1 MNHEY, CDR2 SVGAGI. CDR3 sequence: CASSYMGGVREAFF. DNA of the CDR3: TGTGCCAGCAGTTACATGGGGGGTGTTCGCGAAGCTTTCTTT.

The chain's CDR3 is CASSFPNTEAFF. Here the CDR3 DNA reads TGTGCCAGTAGTTTCCCGAACACTGAAGCTTTCTTT. The chain employs TRBV19 and TRBJ1-1; no firm D call. The CDR3 is 12 amino acids. Germline V gives CDR1 LNHDA, CDR2 SQIVND (reference sequence). The V and J ends lost 5 bases and 1 base respectively, with 5 bases between them.

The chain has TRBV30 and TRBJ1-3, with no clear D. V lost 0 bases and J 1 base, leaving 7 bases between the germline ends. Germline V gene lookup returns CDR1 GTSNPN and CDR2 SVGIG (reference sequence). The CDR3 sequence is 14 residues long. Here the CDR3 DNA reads TGTGCCTGGAGTGTACGATATTCTGGAAACACCATATATTTT. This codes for CAWSVRYSGNTIYF. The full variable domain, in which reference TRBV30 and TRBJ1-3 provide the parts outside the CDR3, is SQTIHQWPATLVQPVGSPLSLECTVEGTSNPNLYWYRQAAGRGLQLLFYSVGIGQISSEVPQNLSASRPQDRQFILSSKKLLLSDSGFYLCAWSVRYSGNTIYFGEGSWLTVV.

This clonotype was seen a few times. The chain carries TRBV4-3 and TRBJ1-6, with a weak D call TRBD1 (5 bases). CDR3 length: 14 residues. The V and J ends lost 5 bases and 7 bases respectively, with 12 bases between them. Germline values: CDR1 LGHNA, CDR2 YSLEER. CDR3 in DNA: TGCGCCAGCAGCGACGGGACGGCGAATTCACCCCTCCACTTT. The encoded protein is CASSDGTANSPLHF.

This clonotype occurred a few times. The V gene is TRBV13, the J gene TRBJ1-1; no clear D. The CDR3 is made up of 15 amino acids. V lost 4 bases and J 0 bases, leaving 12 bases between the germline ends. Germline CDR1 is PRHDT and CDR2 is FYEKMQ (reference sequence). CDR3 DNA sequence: TGTGCCAGCAGCTCCAAAGGTATAATGAACACTGAAGCTTTCTTT. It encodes CASSSKGIMNTEAFF.

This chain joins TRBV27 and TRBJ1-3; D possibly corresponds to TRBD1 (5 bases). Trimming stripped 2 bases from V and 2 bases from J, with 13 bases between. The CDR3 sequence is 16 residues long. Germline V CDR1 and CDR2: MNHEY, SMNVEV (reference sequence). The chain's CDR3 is CASSLRGPSPGNTIYF. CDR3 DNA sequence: TGTGCCAGCAGTTTAAGGGGACCTTCCCCTGGAAACACCATATATTTT.

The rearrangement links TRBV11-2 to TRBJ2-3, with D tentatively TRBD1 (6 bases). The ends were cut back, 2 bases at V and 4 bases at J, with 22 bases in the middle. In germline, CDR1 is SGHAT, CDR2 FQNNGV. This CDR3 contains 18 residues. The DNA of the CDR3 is TGTGCCAGCAGCTTAATAAGCAGGGCAGGGGCAATCCCAGATACGCAGTATTTT. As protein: CASSLISRAGAIPDTQYF.

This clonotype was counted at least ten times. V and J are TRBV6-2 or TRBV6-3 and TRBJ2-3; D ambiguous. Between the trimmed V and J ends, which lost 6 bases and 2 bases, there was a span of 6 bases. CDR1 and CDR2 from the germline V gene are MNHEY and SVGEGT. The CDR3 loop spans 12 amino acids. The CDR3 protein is CASSPDTDTQYF. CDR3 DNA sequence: TGTGCCAGCAGCCCGGACACAGATACGCAGTATTTT.

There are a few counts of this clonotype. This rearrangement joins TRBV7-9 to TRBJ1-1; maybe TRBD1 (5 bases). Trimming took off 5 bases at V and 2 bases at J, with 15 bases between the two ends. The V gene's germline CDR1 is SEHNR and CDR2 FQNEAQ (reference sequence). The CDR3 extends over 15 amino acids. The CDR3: CASSDQTAVNTEAFF. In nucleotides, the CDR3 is TGTGCCAGCAGCGACCAGACAGCTGTTAACACTGAAGCTTTCTTT. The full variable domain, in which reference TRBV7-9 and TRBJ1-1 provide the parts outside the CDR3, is DTGVSQNPRHKITKRGQNVTFRCDPISEHNRLYWYRQTLGQGPEFLTYFQNEAQLEKSRLLSDRFSAERPKGSFSTLEIQRTEQGDSAMYLCASSDQTAVNTEAFFGQGTRLTVV.

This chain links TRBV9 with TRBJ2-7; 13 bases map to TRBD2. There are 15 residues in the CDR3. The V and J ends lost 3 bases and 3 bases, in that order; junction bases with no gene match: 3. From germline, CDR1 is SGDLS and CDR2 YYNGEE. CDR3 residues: CASSAGTSGVYEQYF. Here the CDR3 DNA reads TGTGCCAGCAGCGCGGGGACTAGCGGGGTCTACGAGCAGTACTTC.

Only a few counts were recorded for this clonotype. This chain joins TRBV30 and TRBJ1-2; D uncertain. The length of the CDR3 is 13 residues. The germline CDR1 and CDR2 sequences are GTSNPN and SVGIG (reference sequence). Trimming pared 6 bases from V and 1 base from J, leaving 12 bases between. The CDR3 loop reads CACKGRINYGYTF. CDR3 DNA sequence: TGTGCCTGTAAAGGGAGGATTAACTATGGCTACACCTTC. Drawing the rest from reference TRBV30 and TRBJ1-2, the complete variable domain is SQTIHQWPATLVQPVGSPLSLECTVEGTSNPNLYWYRQAAGRGLQLLFYSVGIGQISSEVPQNLSASRPQDRQFILSSKKLLLSDSGFYLCACKGRINYGYTFGSGTRLTVV.

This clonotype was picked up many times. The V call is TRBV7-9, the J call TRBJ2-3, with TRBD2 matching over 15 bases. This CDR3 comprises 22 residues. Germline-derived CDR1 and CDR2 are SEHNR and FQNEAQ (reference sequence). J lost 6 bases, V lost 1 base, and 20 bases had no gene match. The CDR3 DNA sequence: TGTGCCAGCAGCTTAGGGGTCGCGACCGGGACTAGCGGGAGGCCGAGGTCCGATACGCAGTATTTT. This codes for CASSLGVATGTSGRPRSDTQYF.